The 5 T cell receptor beta chains below all came from one sample that was sequenced in a study of a mutant IDH1 vaccine in newly diagnosed glioma (dated by TCRdb to about 2021). These receptors have no identified antigens. Library generation was performed with the immunoSEQ multiplex PCR assay. TCRdb stores this immuneACCESS table with in-frame sequences only. Part of the clones is absent; in the studies checked, under half of the shortfall reflects unresolved V genes, and no reason is known for the rest. The sample data list about 21,000 clones, and roughly 89% of these were observed just once. 4.5% to 6% of the sample goes to the ten largest clones. Per the publication, the time point label means: week 11, during vaccination. A 20-mer mutant IDH1 peptide at 300 micrograms in Montanide made up each vaccine dose, which was injected subcutaneously together with topical imiquimod. This specimen was PBMCs, taken from a glioma patient whose treatment included an IDH1 peptide vaccine. All receptors derive from a woman between 40 and 55 years old with glioma.

This clone is a singleton in its sample. Here the CDR3 DNA reads TGTGCCAGCCGGACAACCGATATGAACACTGAAGCTTTCTTT. It specifies CASRTTDMNTEAFF. The genes are TRBV2 and TRBJ1-1, with a weak D call TRBD1 (5 bases). The V and J ends lost 8 bases and 0 bases respectively, with 13 bases between them. The CDR3 contains 14 residues. The germline gives CDR1 SNHLY, CDR2 FYNNEI.

CDR3 DNA: TGCGCCAGCAGCCGAGGCGGCGCGGACGCTTTCTTT. Translating gives CASSRGGADAFF. The chain couples TRBV4-3 to TRBJ1-1; D not certain. Germline V lookup: CDR1 LGHNA, CDR2 YSLEER. The CDR3 extends over 12 amino acids. The germline V and J ends were trimmed by 4 bases and 11 bases, with 14 bases remaining between them.

The chain combines TRBV5-1 with TRBJ2-1, with 10 positions matching TRBD2. Looked up from germline, CDR1 is SGHRS and CDR2 is YFSETQ. The CDR3 runs 15 residues. The V and J ends lost 4 bases and 3 bases, in that order; junction bases with no gene match: 4. The CDR3 spells CASSGGLALYNEQFF. CDR3 nucleotides: TGCGCCAGCAGCGGGGGACTAGCGCTCTACAATGAGCAGTTCTTC.

The chain carries TRBV5-1 and TRBJ2-2; either TRBD1 or TRBD2 may fit D (5 bases each). Looked up from germline, CDR1 is SGHRS and CDR2 is YFSETQ. V was cut by 4 bases and J by 2 bases, with 15 bases left in between. The CDR3 is made up of 16 amino acids. CDR3 sequence (DNA): TGCGCCAGCAGCCCCCCGGGACGGACAAACACCGGGGAGCTGTTTTTT. Its translation: CASSPPGRTNTGELFF. The full variable domain, in which reference TRBV5-1 and TRBJ2-2 provide the parts outside the CDR3, is KAGVTQTPRYLIKTRGQQVTLSCSPISGHRSVSWYQQTPGQGLQFLFEYFSETQRNKGNFPGRFSGRQFSNSRSEMNVSTLELGDSALYLCASSPPGRTNTGELFFGEGSRLTVL.

The V and J genes are TRBV19 and TRBJ2-5; D is unresolved. Trimming cost V 3 bases and J 7 bases, with 12 bases left between them. Germline-derived CDR1 and CDR2 are LNHDA and SQIVND (reference sequence). This CDR3 has 13 amino acids. This CDR3 is CASSISLDSTQYF. The CDR3 nucleotides read TGTGCCAGTAGTATTTCCCTGGATTCGACCCAGTACTTC.